These 18 T cell receptor beta chains were sequenced from one sample in a study of human T cells and chemical hapten exposure. Time point noted: pre-sensitization, week 0. Regarding treatment: therapeutic diphenylcyclopropenone sensitization with weekly scalp DPC. TCRdb reprocessed the RACE reads via MiXCR and lists one record per CDR3 protein. Of fewer than 65,000 distinct CDR3 sequences in the sample, over 8% were seen once. Sequenced here: whole blood, sampled in connection with sensitization to the hapten diphenylcyclopropenone (DPC). These TCRs come from a middle-aged woman with alopecia areata. Some clones in this sample may be carry-over from other donors' samples.

This clonotype was seen repeatedly, ten times or more. V is TRBV7-2 and J is TRBJ1-1, with D hard to call. The ends were cut back, 1 base at V and 11 bases at J, with 11 bases in the middle. CDR1 is SGHTA, CDR2 FQGNSA, per germline. The length of the CDR3 is 12 residues. CDR3 nucleotide sequence: TGTGCCAGCAGCTTAGGTGTGCACGTGGCTTTCTTT. Encoded protein: CASSLGVHVAFF.

This clonotype was seen only a few times. CDR3 residues: CASRYSGTGRSEAFF. CDR3 nucleotide sequence: TGTGCCAGCAGGTATTCCGGGACGGGGAGGTCTGAAGCTTTCTTT. This sequence joins TRBV5-6 and TRBJ1-1, with a weak D call TRBD1 (5 bases). This CDR3 comprises 15 residues. Germline assignment: CDR1 SGHDT and CDR2 YYEEEE. Trimming took 5 bases from V and 6 from J, leaving 20 bases between them.

This clonotype appeared many times. The J gene is TRBJ2-6, the V gene TRBV12-3 or TRBV12-4; D ambiguous. This CDR3 contains 17 residues. The V end lost 1 base, the J end lost 2 bases, and 12 bases lay between the germline ends. CDR3 in amino acids: CASSLESRAAGANVLTF. CDR3 in DNA: TGTGCCAGCAGTTTAGAGAGTCGGGCCGCTGGGGCCAACGTCCTGACTTTC.

The genes are TRBV28 and TRBJ2-1, with TRBD2 identical over 10 bases. With 2 bases clipped from V and 8 bases from J, the junction kept 6 bases outside the gene matches. The CDR3 has 15 amino acids. Germline loops: CDR1 MDHEN, CDR2 SYDVKM. CDR3 in DNA: TGTGCCAGCAGTTTAACCAGCGGGGGGGCTTATGAGCAGTTCTTC. It codes for CASSLTSGGAYEQFF. Looking up the rest from reference TRBV28 and TRBJ2-1 gives the full variable domain: DVKVTQSSRYLVKRTGEKVFLECVQDMDHENMFWYRQDPGLGLRLIYFSYDVKMKEKGDIPEGYSVSREKKERFSLILESASTNQTSMYLCASSLTSGGAYEQFFGPGTRLTVL.

This clonotype was recorded at least ten times. The gene calls are TRBV29-1 and TRBJ1-1; 12 bases agree with TRBD1. Germline values: CDR1 SQVTM, CDR2 ANQGSEA. The CDR3 runs to 19 residues. Trimming cost V 7 bases and J 2 bases; bases outside gene matches: 20. CDR3 amino acids: CSAPRTSSRDRGLNTEAFF. As DNA, the CDR3 is TGCAGCGCCCCCAGAACGAGTAGCCGGGACAGGGGGCTTAACACTGAAGCTTTCTTT.

This clonotype occurred many times. V usage is TRBV7-2 and J usage is TRBJ2-6; no reliable D call. The CDR3 sequence is 15 residues long. Trimming took 1 base from V and 1 from J, leaving 5 bases between them. Per the germline V gene, CDR1 is SGHTA and CDR2 is FQGNSA. This CDR3 reads CASSLVESGANVLTF. The CDR3 coding sequence is TGTGCCAGCAGCTTAGTGGAGTCTGGGGCCAACGTCCTGACTTTC.

This clonotype was counted a few times. The chain uses TRBV20-1 and TRBJ2-7; no firm D call. Trimming cost V 4 bases and J 3 bases, with 16 bases left between them. Germline V CDR1 and CDR2: DFQATT, SNEGSKA (reference sequence). This CDR3 has 14 residues. This CDR3 is CSATHSANYYEQYF. CDR3 nucleotides: TGCAGTGCTACACACAGCGCCAACTACTACGAGCAGTACTTC.

The chain uses TRBV20-1 and TRBJ2-1, with TRBD2 as a possible D gene (6 bases). Looked up from germline, CDR1 is DFQATT and CDR2 is SNEGSKA (reference sequence). The length of the CDR3 is 14 residues. The DNA of the CDR3 is TGCAGCCCCACTAGCCCCAGCTCCTACAATGAGCAGTTCTTC. Amino acid sequence: CSPTSPSSYNEQFF.

This clonotype was seen at least ten times. The chain is built from TRBV4-3 and TRBJ2-7; tentatively, D is TRBD1 or TRBD2 (5 bases each). Germline CDR1 LGHNA, CDR2 YSLEER. Trimming took 0 bases from V and 3 from J, leaving 18 bases between them. CDR3 size: 17 residues. CDR3 nucleotide sequence: TGCGCCAGCAGCCAAGAACCAGGGCCGGGACCCAACTACGAGCAGTACTTC. It specifies CASSQEPGPGPNYEQYF.

This clonotype was observed a handful of times. The chain carries TRBV29-1 and TRBJ2-3; the match to TRBD1 covers 7 bases. V lost 4 bases, J lost 4 bases, and 11 bases stayed unmatched. The CDR3 is made up of 15 amino acids. In germline, CDR1 is SQVTM, CDR2 ANQGSEA. CDR3 residues: CSVGGRVTGADTQYF. As DNA, the CDR3 is TGCAGCGTTGGGGGCAGAGTAACAGGGGCAGATACGCAGTATTTT.

The chain is built from TRBV5-5 and TRBJ2-2; 12 bases agree with TRBD1. Germline CDR1 and CDR2: SGHKS and YYEKEE (reference sequence). The CDR3 totals 15 residues. J lost 8 bases, V lost 3 bases, and 5 bases had no gene match. The CDR3 region has the DNA TGTGCCAGCAGCTGGCTGGGACAGGGGGCAGGGGAGCTGTTTTTT. Residues: CASSWLGQGAGELFF.

There are many counts of this clonotype. The chain is built from TRBV5-6 and TRBJ1-2; 8 nucleotides match TRBD1. This CDR3 spans 16 amino acids. In germline, CDR1 is SGHDT, CDR2 YYEEEE. With 2 bases clipped from V and 5 bases from J, the junction kept 11 bases outside the gene matches. The CDR3 sequence: CASSFIDQDRDYGYTF. In nucleotides, the CDR3 is TGTGCCAGCAGCTTCATCGATCAGGACAGGGATTATGGCTACACCTTC.

This clonotype was found many times. The chain recombines TRBV7-2 with TRBJ1-1; no firm D call. With 5 bases removed from V and 0 bases from J, the gap between germline ends came to 22 bases. CDR1 and CDR2 (germline): SGHTA, FQGNSA. The CDR3 loop spans 18 amino acids. In DNA form, the CDR3 reads TGTGCCAGCAGCCCGATGCCACTTAGTGTCCGATTGAACACTGAAGCTTTCTTT. This codes for CASSPMPLSVRLNTEAFF.

This clonotype was seen repeatedly, ten times or more. J is TRBJ2-3 and V is TRBV7-2, with D tentatively TRBD1 (5 bases). Germline CDR1 is SGHTA and CDR2 is FQGNSA. Trimming stripped 5 bases from V and 0 bases from J, with 12 bases between. The CDR3 runs to 15 residues. Here the CDR3 reads CASSRDRTSTDTQYF. Written as DNA, the CDR3 is TGTGCCAGCAGCCGCGACAGAACTAGCACAGATACGCAGTATTTT.

This clonotype was seen many times. This chain connects TRBV6-1 to TRBJ2-1; 7 bases are shared with TRBD2. This CDR3 spans 15 amino acids. The V gene end was trimmed by 3 bases and the J gene end by 4 bases; junction bases not matched to a gene: 6. Germline CDR1 is MNHNS and CDR2 is SASEGT. CDR3 nucleotides: TGTGCCAGCAGTGAGGGTGAGGGAGGGTACAATGAGCAGTTCTTC. It is translated as CASSEGEGGYNEQFF.

This clonotype appeared many times. The chain carries TRBV7-2 and TRBJ1-4; 9 positions agree with TRBD1. The germline V gene encodes CDR1 SGHTA and CDR2 FQGNSA. The CDR3 extends over 17 amino acids. The ends lost 3 bases at V and 0 bases at J; junction bases unmatched: 5. The CDR3 DNA sequence: TGTGCCAGCAGCTTCCCCGGGACAGGGTCAACTAATGAAAAACTGTTTTTT. Translating gives CASSFPGTGSTNEKLFF.

There are a few counts of this clonotype. V gene TRBV21-1 combines with J gene TRBJ1-4; TRBD1, the table's D call, lacks a check against the DNA. TRBV21-1 is a recognized pseudogene. CDR3 length equals 14 residues. In DNA, the CDR3 is TGTGCCAGCAGCAAAGCGGACAGATATGAAAAACTGTTTTTT. Encoded protein: CASSKADRYEKLFF.

The J gene is TRBJ1-6, the V gene TRBV5-1; 9 bases fit TRBD1. Germline CDR1 and CDR2: SGHRS and YFSETQ. V gave up 1 base and J gave up 6 bases; unmatched junction bases: 8. The CDR3 loop spans 17 amino acids. The CDR3 reads CASSLQPTGGSNSPLHF. CDR3 nucleotides: TGCGCCAGCAGCTTGCAACCGACAGGGGGTTCTAATTCACCCCTCCACTTT.